This T cell receptor beta chain is drawn from a study of T cell responses to AZD1222 COVID-19 vaccine. Assay: immunoSEQ multiplex PCR; the TCRdb copy retains only in-frame clones and omits some. The table lists about 120,000 clones, around 90% of them singletons, with roughly 5% in the top ten. The CDR3 extends over 17 amino acids. Trimming stripped 0 bases from V and 6 bases from J, with 20 bases between. The germline V gene encodes CDR1 MNHEY and CDR2 SMNVEV (reference sequence). Here the sequenced sample was peripheral blood, taken on day 0 of AZD1222 vaccination. V and J are TRBV27 and TRBJ1-2; TRBD1 is a possible D gene (5 bases). The TCR originated in an adult in good health. CDR3 in DNA: TGTGCCAGCAGTTTATCGGGTGGGCAGGGTCGACGGGATGGCTACACCTTC. This translates into CASSLSGGQGRRDGYTF.